The 19 T cell receptor beta chains below were found in one sample sequenced in a study of T cell responses to AZD1222 COVID-19 vaccine. TCRdb's copy holds only in-frame clones and misses some; the assay was immunoSEQ multiplex PCR. The sample contains just over 150,000 clones, less than 95% of which appear only once. The sequencing here drew on peripheral blood, taken on day 0 of AZD1222 vaccination. The source is an adult in good health.

The chain recombines TRBV7-8 with TRBJ2-6, with 7 bases identical to TRBD2. Germline values: CDR1 SGHVS, CDR2 FQNEAQ. After removal of 6 bases from V and 2 bases from J, the junction contained 13 bases not matched to a gene. The CDR3 loop spans 18 amino acids. CDR3 loop: CASSPRTAGVPGANVLTF. The CDR3 nucleotides are TGTGCCAGCAGTCCAAGGACTGCGGGAGTGCCTGGGGCCAACGTCCTGACTTTC.

The V gene is TRBV28, the J gene TRBJ2-3; the D is unclear. From germline, CDR1 is MDHEN and CDR2 SYDVKM. Between the trimmed V and J ends, which lost 3 bases and 7 bases, there was a span of 11 bases. CDR3 length: 13 residues. The CDR3 DNA follows: TGTGCCAGCAGTTTTTTGAGTGGGTATACGCAGTATTTT. Protein: CASSFLSGYTQYF. Full variable domain (missing parts from reference TRBV28 and TRBJ2-3): DVKVTQSSRYLVKRTGEKVFLECVQDMDHENMFWYRQDPGLGLRLIYFSYDVKMKEKGDIPEGYSVSREKKERFSLILESASTNQTSMYLCASSFLSGYTQYFGPGTRLTVL.

The V and J genes are TRBV7-3 and TRBJ2-1, with 14 nucleotides matching TRBD2. The CDR3 length is 18 residues. Trimming removed 2 bases from V and 7 bases from J; junction bases left unmatched: 10. In germline, CDR1 is SGHTA, CDR2 FQGTGA. CDR3 sequence (DNA): TGTGCCAGCAGCTTACGATCCGGGACTAGCGGGAGATGGAATGAGCAGTTCTTC. Amino acids: CASSLRSGTSGRWNEQFF. Full variable domain (rest looked up from reference TRBV7-3 and TRBJ2-1): GAGVSQTPSNKVTEKGKYVELRCDPISGHTALYWYRQSLGQGPEFLIYFQGTGAADDSGLPNDRFFAVRPEGSVSTLKIQRTERGDSAVYLCASSLRSGTSGRWNEQFFGPGTRLTVL.

This chain joins TRBV6-5 and TRBJ2-2, with 10 bases that match TRBD2. J lost 8 bases, V lost 2 bases, and 2 bases had no gene match. The length of the CDR3 is 14 residues. From germline, CDR1 is MNHEY and CDR2 SVGAGI. The DNA for the CDR3 is TGTGCCAGCAGTTACCTAGCGGGAGTTGGGGAGCTGTTTTTT. It yields the protein CASSYLAGVGELFF.

This clone was seen only once. The chain recombines TRBV15 with TRBJ2-7, with a weak D call TRBD1 (6 bases). The germline V and J ends were trimmed by 0 bases and 3 bases, with 15 bases remaining between them. CDR3 length: 16 amino acids. Germline assignment: CDR1 LNHNV and CDR2 YYDKDF (reference sequence). CDR3 residues: CATSRDLGALIYEQYF. DNA for the CDR3: TGTGCCACCAGCAGAGATCTGGGGGCTCTTATCTACGAGCAGTACTTC.

This chain connects TRBV5-1 to TRBJ2-1, with D tentatively TRBD1 or TRBD2 (5 bases each). The CDR3 length is 15 residues. Trimming took off 4 bases at V and 0 bases at J, with 11 bases between the two ends. Germline loops: CDR1 SGHRS, CDR2 YFSETQ. CDR3 in amino acids: CASSRDPRSYNEQFF. The CDR3 DNA sequence: TGCGCCAGCAGCAGGGACCCACGCTCCTACAATGAGCAGTTCTTC.

This chain uses TRBV4-1 with TRBJ2-1, with D perhaps TRBD2 (5 bases). CDR1 and CDR2 from the germline V gene are MGHRA and YSYEKL. The V and J ends lost 0 bases and 4 bases respectively, with 10 bases between them. The CDR3 sequence is 15 residues long. The CDR3 region has the DNA TGCGCCAGCAGCCAAGAATCCACGGGGTACAATGAGCAGTTCTTC. Translation gives CASSQESTGYNEQFF.

The V call is TRBV16, the J call TRBJ1-1; D is perhaps TRBD1 (6 bases). The CDR3 runs to 15 residues. The V gene's germline CDR1 is KGHSY and CDR2 FQNENV. V lost 2 bases and J lost 9, with 19 bases in between. CDR3 DNA sequence: TGTGCCAGCAGCCAAGCAACAGGGTTTAGGGTTCAAGCTTTCTTT. This gives the protein CASSQATGFRVQAFF.

V is TRBV4-3 and J is TRBJ1-4; D is uncertain. There are 15 residues in the CDR3. In germline, CDR1 is LGHNA, CDR2 YSLEER. The V and J ends lost 3 bases and 0 bases respectively, with 8 bases between them. This CDR3 reads CASSQRATTNEKLFF. Here the CDR3 DNA reads TGCGCCAGCAGCCAGCGGGCCACAACTAATGAAAAACTGTTTTTT.

The V gene is TRBV7-8, the J gene TRBJ2-3; TRBD1 agrees at 8 bases. Germline CDR1 and CDR2: SGHVS and FQNEAQ. V shed 3 bases, J shed 1 base, and the junction held 12 bases outside the gene matches. This CDR3 is built from 18 residues. In DNA, the CDR3 is TGTGCCAGCAGCTTCTTTGGACAGGGCTTTAAAGGCACAGATACGCAGTATTTT. This translates into CASSFFGQGFKGTDTQYF.

This chain connects TRBV25-1 to TRBJ2-7; 10 bases align to TRBD1. V was clipped by 6 bases and J by 3 bases; unmatched bases: 11. This CDR3 spans 16 amino acids. Germline assignment: CDR1 MGHDK and CDR2 SYGVNS. The CDR3 DNA follows: TGTGCCAGCAGCGATCCCGGGACAGGGGCCGACTACGAGCAGTACTTC. Protein: CASSDPGTGADYEQYF.

The rearrangement uses TRBV5-1 and TRBJ1-1, with 7 nucleotides matching TRBD1. J lost 5 bases, V lost 0 bases, and 4 bases had no gene match. Germline V gene lookup returns CDR1 SGHRS and CDR2 YFSETQ. This CDR3 region has 14 residues. The CDR3 sequence: CASSLGQGWTEAFF. CDR3 nucleotides: TGCGCCAGCAGCTTGGGACAGGGATGGACTGAAGCTTTCTTT.

The J gene is TRBJ2-3, the V gene TRBV7-9; 8 nucleotides match TRBD1. V shed 3 bases and J 5 bases; nucleotides not matched to a gene: 4. The length of the CDR3 is 14 residues. Germline V lookup: CDR1 SEHNR, CDR2 FQNEAQ (reference sequence). The CDR3 DNA reads as TGTGCCAGCAGCTTCCAACAGGGGGTAGATACGCAGTATTTT. It codes for CASSFQQGVDTQYF.

The rearrangement joins TRBV27 to TRBJ1-4; TRBD1 matches 10 bases. Germline V gene sequence: CDR1 MNHEY, CDR2 SMNVEV (reference sequence). V lost 2 bases to trimming and J lost 8 bases; unmatched junction nucleotides: 2. The CDR3 contains 14 residues. The CDR3 nucleotides are TGTGCCAGCAGTTTAGGGACAGGGGTGGAAAAACTGTTTTTT. Protein product: CASSLGTGVEKLFF.

This clone was found once. The chain has TRBV7-8 and TRBJ2-5; 7 bases line up with TRBD2. The CDR3 is made up of 16 amino acids. J gave up 1 base and V 2 bases, and 7 bases lay outside the gene matches. CDR1 is SGHVS, CDR2 FQNEAQ, per germline. CDR3 DNA: TGTGCCAGCAGCTTATCTCTAGCGGACCTCCAAGAGACCCAGTACTTC. Its protein product is CASSLSLADLQETQYF.

This sequence joins TRBV28 and TRBJ1-3; the match to TRBD1 covers 9 bases. This CDR3 has 16 amino acids. The V gene end was trimmed by 6 bases and the J gene end by 2 bases; junction bases not matched to a gene: 8. Germline loops: CDR1 MDHEN, CDR2 SYDVKM. The CDR3, as DNA: TGTGCCAGCAGCCCCCCCGGGACAGGGACTGGAAACACCATATATTTT. This encodes CASSPPGTGTGNTIYF.

The chain joins TRBV10-3 to TRBJ1-6; no clear D gene. CDR3 length: 13 residues. Germline assignment: CDR1 ENHRY and CDR2 SYGVKD. Trimming took off 6 bases at V and 9 bases at J, with 12 bases between the two ends. This CDR3 reads CAIRKESGSPLHF. CDR3 in DNA: TGTGCCATCAGGAAGGAAAGTGGTTCACCCCTCCACTTT.

The chain employs TRBV4-2 and TRBJ2-5, with 7 bases lining up with TRBD1. Germline V lookup: CDR1 LGHNA, CDR2 YNFKEQ. The V segment lost 1 base and the J segment 6 bases; nucleotides outside the gene matches: 11. This CDR3 region has 16 residues. CDR3 coding DNA: TGTGCCAGCAGCCAAGTAGCCCAATACAGGGGACAGACCCAGTACTTC. Amino acids: CASSQVAQYRGQTQYF.

The chain has TRBV7-6 and TRBJ1-6, with D unclear. Germline CDR1 and CDR2: SGHVS and FNYEAQ. V was trimmed by 5 bases and J by 2 bases, leaving 4 bases between them. The CDR3 has 13 amino acids. CDR3 region: CASSPPYNSPLHF. CDR3 bases: TGTGCCAGCAGCCCGCCCTATAATTCACCCCTCCACTTT.